This is a list of T cell receptor beta chains from one sample in a study of T-cell memory formation after mild COVID-19. TCRdb re-analysed the 5' RACE reads in MiXCR, keeping a single row per CDR3 protein. Here the sample spans 170,000 or so distinct CDR3 sequences, around a fifth being singletons. The sequenced material came from PBMCs or a T cell subset sorted from them (not recorded which). The receptors here all came from an adult woman who had mild COVID-19 (a few samples of this study predate the infection). Cell type and time point are not known. Each CDR3 is given with its conserved first and last residue. A D gene is named only where the DNA matches it firmly. The size of a clone is reported for some rows only, either as once, few or many, or as a class for expanded clones.

size	length	V	J	D	CDR3	DNA
few	13	TRBV30	TRBJ2-1	.	CAWSEGDYNEQFF	TGTGCCTGGAGTGAAGGGGACTACAATGAGCAGTTCTTC
.	11	TRBV29-1	TRBJ2-5	TRBD1	CSVEGQGRILF	TGCAGCGTTGAAGGACAGGGTCGAATTCTATTC
many	14	TRBV7-9	TRBJ2-3	.	CASSTGTYTDTQYF	TGTGCCAGTTCAACAGGGACCTACACAGATACGCAGTATTTT
.	12	TRBV7-9	TRBJ2-7	.	CASSLASPGRYF	TGTGCCAGCAGCTTAGCTTCCCCAGGACGGTACTTC
.	16	TRBV2	TRBJ2-3	TRBD2	CASSEEGLAMGDTQYF	TGTGCCAGCAGTGAAGAGGGACTAGCTATGGGGGATACGCAGTATTTT
.	15	TRBV30	TRBJ1-1	TRBD1	CAWSRQGGMNTEAFF	TGTGCCTGGAGTAGACAGGGGGGGATGAACACTGAAGCTTTCTTT
few	21	TRBV24-1	TRBJ2-1	TRBD2	CATSDPRTSGRALGAYNEQFF	TGTGCCACCAGTGATCCCCGGACTAGCGGGAGGGCCTTAGGGGCCTACAATGAGCAGTTCTTC
.	15	TRBV20-1	TRBJ2-7	TRBD2	CSARDGGEGLAEQYF	TGCAGTGCTAGAGATGGTGGGGAGGGGTTGGCCGAGCAGTACTTC
.	15	TRBV27	TRBJ1-4	.	CASSPGRATNEKLFF	TGTGCCAGCAGCCCGGGGCGTGCAACTAATGAAAAACTGTTTTTT
.	16	TRBV12-3/TRBV12-4	TRBJ2-3	TRBD2	CASSLSSGGPTDTQYF	TGTGCCAGCAGTTTATCTAGCGGGGGACCCACAGATACGCAGTATTTT
.	13	TRBV29-1	TRBJ1-2	.	CSVGDGGLEGYTF	TGCAGCGTGGGGGACGGCGGATTAGAGGGCTACACCTTC
.	14	TRBV7-6	TRBJ2-7	.	CASSYRSSSYEQYF	TGTGCCAGCAGCTACCGGAGTAGCTCCTACGAGCAGTACTTC
few	16	TRBV7-9	TRBJ2-7	TRBD2	CASSSYRDYPQDEQYF	TGTGCCAGCAGCTCCTACCGGGACTACCCTCAAGACGAGCAGTACTTC
few	15	TRBV7-9	TRBJ2-7	TRBD1	CASSPGDREGDEQYF	TGTGCCAGCAGCCCAGGTGACAGGGAAGGTGACGAGCAGTACTTC
.	14	TRBV7-8	TRBJ2-1	.	CASSVRIGESQQFF	TGTGCCAGCAGCGTCCGGATCGGCGAATCCCAGCAGTTCTTC
.	13	TRBV12-3/TRBV12-4	TRBJ1-4	.	CASSLGHNEKLFF	TGTGCCAGCAGTTTAGGGCATAATGAAAAACTGTTTTTT
.	15	TRBV29-1	TRBJ1-3	.	CSVEDGTTSGNTIYF	TGCAGCGTTGAAGACGGGACGACCTCTGGAAACACCATATATTTT
few	17	TRBV7-6	TRBJ2-5	TRBD2	CASSPGTSGRVWETQYF	TGTGCCAGCAGCCCCGGGACTAGCGGGAGGGTCTGGGAGACCCAGTACTTC
.	11	TRBV9	TRBJ2-3	.	CASSVGSTQYF	TGTGCCAGCAGCGTAGGTTCTACGCAGTATTTT
.	16	TRBV11-1	TRBJ2-1	TRBD2	CASSLTRGGGYNEQFF	TGTGCCAGCAGCTTAACACGGGGGGGTGGATACAATGAGCAGTTCTTC
.	14	TRBV12-3/TRBV12-4	TRBJ1-1	TRBD1	CASSWDRGDTEAFF	TGTGCCAGCAGTTGGGACAGGGGAGACACTGAAGCTTTCTTT
few	18	TRBV7-9	TRBJ2-3	.	CASSFPSQGEHDTDTQYF	TGTGCCAGCAGCTTCCCCTCCCAGGGCGAACATGACACAGATACGCAGTATTTT
few	15	TRBV21-1	TRBJ1-4	.	CASSKSEGINEKLFF	TGTGCCAGCAGCAAATCGGAGGGCATTAATGAAAAACTGTTTTTT
.	13	TRBV6-5	TRBJ2-7	.	CASSSGLLREQYF	TGTGCCAGCAGCTCAGGACTCCTAAGGGAGCAGTACTTC
.	14	TRBV6-5	TRBJ2-3	.	CATSRLSDADTQYF	TGTGCCACCTCGAGATTAAGCGATGCAGATACGCAGTATTTT
many	20	TRBV3-1	TRBJ2-3	.	CASSQTQQPEGIRVRDTQYF	TGTGCCAGCAGCCAAACCCAACAGCCGGAGGGGATCCGGGTTAGAGATACGCAGTATTTT
.	14	TRBV5-1	TRBJ2-1	.	CASSLDDWSNEQFF	TGCGCCAGCAGCTTGGATGACTGGTCCAATGAGCAGTTCTTC
few	15	TRBV9	TRBJ2-7	TRBD1	CASSATGTGLYEQYF	TGTGCCAGCAGCGCTACCGGGACAGGCCTCTACGAGCAGTACTTC
few	13	TRBV20-1	TRBJ1-1	.	CSARTRGNTEAFF	TGCAGTGCTAGAACCAGGGGGAACACTGAAGCTTTCTTT
.	13	TRBV18	TRBJ2-5	TRBD1	CASSRGTEETQYF	TGTGCCAGCTCACGTGGGACAGAAGAGACCCAGTACTTC
.	16	TRBV4-1	TRBJ2-7	TRBD1	CASSHPTRQGAGEQYF	TGCGCCAGCAGCCACCCAACTCGACAGGGGGCGGGCGAGCAGTACTTC
.	12	TRBV30	TRBJ1-5	.	CAYKTRNQPQHF	TGTGCCTACAAAACCAGGAATCAGCCCCAGCATTTT
few	13	TRBV4-1	TRBJ2-1	TRBD1	CASSPDRDNEQFF	TGCGCCAGCAGCCCCGACAGGGACAATGAGCAGTTCTTC
few	13	TRBV7-9	TRBJ2-3	.	CASSPYLGDTQYF	TGTGCCAGCAGCCCTTACTTAGGGGATACGCAGTATTTT
.	15	TRBV9	TRBJ2-7	TRBD2	CASSVTSGGAYEQYF	TGTGCCAGCAGCGTAACTAGCGGGGGGGCCTACGAGCAGTACTTC
.	13	TRBV7-9	TRBJ2-1	.	CASSLVRHNEQFF	TGTGCCAGCAGCTTAGTCAGGCACAATGAGCAGTTCTTC
.	20	TRBV7-6	TRBJ2-7	TRBD2	CASSLVGLAGAPLPSYEQYF	TGTGCCAGCAGCTTAGTAGGGCTAGCGGGAGCCCCTCTTCCATCCTACGAGCAGTACTTC
few	13	TRBV5-1	TRBJ1-3	.	CASSLYTGNTIYF	TGCGCCAGCAGCTTGTACACCGGAAACACCATATATTTT
.	13	TRBV6-1	TRBJ2-7	TRBD2	CASSGVAGYEQYF	TGTGCCAGCTCCGGGGTAGCGGGGTACGAGCAGTACTTC
.	17	TRBV9	TRBJ1-2	.	CASSVATRPEPNYGYTF	TGTGCCAGCAGCGTAGCAACTAGACCGGAACCTAACTATGGCTACACCTTC
many	11	TRBV2	TRBJ2-1	.	CASSQGAEQFF	TGTGCCAGCAGCCAGGGTGCTGAGCAGTTCTTC
.	18	TRBV11-2	TRBJ2-2	.	CASSLAQDRSRGTGELFF	TGTGCCAGCAGCTTAGCCCAGGATAGGAGTCGCGGCACCGGGGAGCTGTTTTTT
.	15	TRBV7-2	TRBJ2-1	.	CASSLAGPSYNEQFF	TGTGCCAGCAGCTTAGCAGGTCCTTCCTACAATGAGCAGTTCTTC
.	18	TRBV9	TRBJ1-2	.	CASSVGGQIIGPEYGYTF	TGTGCCAGCAGCGTAGGGGGACAAATCATCGGTCCCGAATATGGCTACACCTTC
.	18	TRBV2	TRBJ2-5	.	CASSESNPGQTYQETQYF	TGTGCCAGCAGTGAATCCAACCCTGGACAGACCTACCAAGAGACCCAGTACTTC
.	13	TRBV27	TRBJ2-5	.	CASSFIDQETQYF	TGTGCCAGCAGTTTTATCGACCAAGAGACCCAGTACTTC
few	14	TRBV9	TRBJ2-5	.	CASSVAAIQETQYF	TGTGCCAGCAGCGTAGCAGCGATCCAAGAGACCCAGTACTTC
once	15	TRBV3-1	TRBJ2-3	TRBD1	CASSTRQGSTDTQYF	TGTGCCAGCAGTACTAGACAGGGGAGCACAGATACGCAGTATTTT
few	16	TRBV5-5	TRBJ1-2	.	CASHPSGGGIYYGYTF	TGTGCCAGCCACCCGAGCGGCGGGGGCATATACTATGGCTACACCTTC